A selection of T cell receptor beta chains follows, all from one sample in a study of cytomegalovirus exposure and HLA in healthy donors. Sequenced by immunoSEQ multiplex PCR; TCRdb stores in-frame clones only, minus some. The data contain over 150,000 clones, roughly four fifths of them singletons. The sequenced sample was PBMCs. These receptors originate from a man between 50 and 59 years old in good health and CMV-seronegative. CDR3s include the opening cysteine and the closing phenylalanine or tryptophan. The D gene is left open where the match is weak. The size entry is marked missing in some rows and otherwise reads once, few, many or a size class.

V gene: TRBV6-6; clone size: few; D gene: .; J gene: TRBJ2-2; CDR3 protein: CASSEGPTPGELFF; CDR3 DNA: TGTGCCAGCAGTGAGGGTCCCACACCCGGGGAGCTGTTTTTT
V gene: TRBV6-5; clone size: once; D gene: .; J gene: TRBJ2-3; CDR3 protein: CASSYYKLRDTQYF; CDR3 DNA: TGTGCCAGCAGTTACTATAAGTTGAGGGATACGCAGTATTTT
V gene: TRBV6-1; clone size: .; D gene: TRBD1; J gene: TRBJ2-3; CDR3 protein: CASSGRAGQGAVDTQYF; CDR3 DNA: TGTGCCAGCAGTGGACGGGCGGGACAGGGGGCTGTAGATACGCAGTATTTT
V gene: TRBV7-9; clone size: .; D gene: .; J gene: TRBJ2-3; CDR3 protein: CASSLGGATDTQYF; CDR3 DNA: TGTGCCAGCAGCTTAGGGGGCGCCACAGATACGCAGTATTTT
V gene: TRBV18; clone size: .; D gene: .; J gene: TRBJ1-2; CDR3 protein: CASSPRESVNYGYTF; CDR3 DNA: TGTGCCAGCTCACCGCGTGAATCGGTCAACTATGGCTACACCTTC
V gene: TRBV19; clone size: once; D gene: TRBD2; J gene: TRBJ2-2; CDR3 protein: CATRAGINTGELFF; CDR3 DNA: TGTGCCACCAGAGCGGGAATAAACACCGGGGAGCTGTTTTTT
V gene: TRBV28; clone size: .; D gene: TRBD1; J gene: TRBJ1-2; CDR3 protein: CASSLGQGASYTF; CDR3 DNA: TGTGCCAGCAGTTTAGGACAGGGGGCGAGCTACACCTTC
V gene: TRBV7-3; clone size: .; D gene: TRBD2; J gene: TRBJ2-3; CDR3 protein: CASSRAGGPVDTQYF; CDR3 DNA: TGTGCCAGCAGTCGAGCGGGGGGGCCAGTAGATACGCAGTATTTT
V gene: TRBV30; clone size: .; D gene: .; J gene: TRBJ2-7; CDR3 protein: CAWSVSGAGEQYF; CDR3 DNA: TGTGCCTGGAGTGTTTCGGGAGCGGGCGAGCAGTACTTC
V gene: TRBV5-1; clone size: .; D gene: .; J gene: TRBJ1-1; CDR3 protein: CASSPTLGRYTEAFF; CDR3 DNA: TGCGCCAGCAGTCCGACATTGGGGAGGTACACTGAAGCTTTCTTT
V gene: TRBV28; clone size: .; D gene: TRBD2; J gene: TRBJ2-2; CDR3 protein: CASSFFGGSGSTGELFF; CDR3 DNA: TGTGCCAGCAGTTTTTTTGGCGGGAGTGGAAGTACCGGGGAGCTGTTTTTT
V gene: TRBV7-2; clone size: .; D gene: TRBD1; J gene: TRBJ1-2; CDR3 protein: CASSEGQGGNGYTF; CDR3 DNA: TGTGCCAGCAGCGAAGGACAGGGAGGGAATGGCTACACCTTC
V gene: TRBV18; clone size: .; D gene: TRBD1; J gene: TRBJ2-7; CDR3 protein: CASSPGQGIHEQYF; CDR3 DNA: TGTGCCAGCTCACCTGGACAGGGGATCCACGAGCAGTACTTC
V gene: TRBV28; clone size: .; D gene: TRBD1; J gene: TRBJ1-2; CDR3 protein: CASTLRTGHGYTF; CDR3 DNA: TGTGCCAGCACCCTTAGGACAGGGCATGGCTACACCTTC
V gene: TRBV2; clone size: .; D gene: TRBD2; J gene: TRBJ2-5; CDR3 protein: CASSFKAGPQETQYF; CDR3 DNA: TGTGCCAGCAGTTTCAAAGCGGGGCCCCAAGAGACCCAGTACTTC
V gene: TRBV19; clone size: once; D gene: .; J gene: TRBJ2-7; CDR3 protein: CASSSTPQVRGHEQYF; CDR3 DNA: TGTGCCAGTAGTAGTACCCCCCAGGTTAGAGGGCACGAGCAGTACTTC
V gene: TRBV6-5; clone size: .; D gene: .; J gene: TRBJ1-1; CDR3 protein: CAASLGDQGSEAFF; CDR3 DNA: TGTGCCGCCTCACTGGGTGATCAGGGCTCAGAAGCTTTCTTT
V gene: TRBV6-1; clone size: .; D gene: .; J gene: TRBJ2-7; CDR3 protein: CASSEGLPAVEQYF; CDR3 DNA: TGTGCCAGCAGTGAGGGACTTCCAGCTGTCGAGCAGTACTTC
V gene: TRBV11-2; clone size: .; D gene: .; J gene: TRBJ1-3; CDR3 protein: CASSPTRASSGNTIYF; CDR3 DNA: TGTGCCAGCAGCCCAACGCGGGCGAGCTCTGGAAACACCATATATTTT
V gene: TRBV9; clone size: .; D gene: .; J gene: TRBJ2-2; CDR3 protein: CASSARGQSTGELFF; CDR3 DNA: TGTGCCAGCAGCGCTCGAGGTCAGAGCACCGGGGAGCTGTTTTTT
V gene: TRBV5-1; clone size: .; D gene: .; J gene: TRBJ2-1; CDR3 protein: CASSLYRVSDEQFF; CDR3 DNA: TGCGCCAGCAGCTTGTACAGGGTTTCGGATGAGCAGTTCTTC
V gene: TRBV11-2; clone size: .; D gene: .; J gene: TRBJ1-4; CDR3 protein: CASSLGGPILDNEKLFF; CDR3 DNA: TGTGCCAGCAGCTTGGGGGGACCAATCCTCGATAATGAAAAACTGTTTTTT
V gene: TRBV4-1; clone size: .; D gene: TRBD2; J gene: TRBJ2-3; CDR3 protein: CASSQGTSGGTDTQYF; CDR3 DNA: TGCGCCAGCAGCCAGGGGACTAGCGGGGGCACAGATACGCAGTATTTT
V gene: TRBV28; clone size: .; D gene: TRBD2; J gene: TRBJ2-7; CDR3 protein: CASIPNQAGGPSSYEQYF; CDR3 DNA: TGTGCCAGCATCCCAAATCAAGCGGGAGGGCCTTCCTCCTACGAGCAGTACTTC
V gene: TRBV18; clone size: .; D gene: TRBD1; J gene: TRBJ1-4; CDR3 protein: CASSPGTVEKLFF; CDR3 DNA: TGTGCCAGCTCACCGGGGACAGTTGAAAAACTGTTTTTT
V gene: TRBV4-3; clone size: .; D gene: TRBD1; J gene: TRBJ1-4; CDR3 protein: CASSQDLDRDEKLFF; CDR3 DNA: TGCGCCAGCAGCCAAGATTTGGACAGGGATGAAAAACTGTTTTTT
V gene: TRBV6-1; clone size: few; D gene: TRBD1; J gene: TRBJ1-4; CDR3 protein: CASRPGTGGNEKLFF; CDR3 DNA: TGTGCCAGCAGGCCCGGGACAGGGGGTAACGAAAAACTGTTTTTT
V gene: TRBV19; clone size: few; D gene: TRBD1; J gene: TRBJ1-2; CDR3 protein: CASSNDRGGGYTF; CDR3 DNA: TGTGCCAGTAGTAACGACAGGGGTGGAGGCTACACCTTC
V gene: TRBV19; clone size: .; D gene: .; J gene: TRBJ2-3; CDR3 protein: CASSVGQGSTDTQYF; CDR3 DNA: TGTGCCAGTAGTGTGGGGCAGGGAAGCACAGATACGCAGTATTTT
V gene: TRBV5-6; clone size: .; D gene: TRBD2; J gene: TRBJ2-4; CDR3 protein: CASGPWGGDRAKNIQYF; CDR3 DNA: TGTGCCAGCGGGCCCTGGGGGGGGGATAGGGCCAAAAACATTCAGTACTTC
V gene: TRBV7-3; clone size: once; D gene: .; J gene: TRBJ2-5; CDR3 protein: CASSPQAQETQYF; CDR3 DNA: TGTGCCAGCAGCCCCCAGGCCCAAGAGACCCAGTACTTC
V gene: TRBV27; clone size: .; D gene: .; J gene: TRBJ2-1; CDR3 protein: CASSPSRLDGNEQFF; CDR3 DNA: TGTGCCAGCAGTCCCAGTCGACTCGATGGGAATGAGCAGTTCTTC
V gene: TRBV5-4; clone size: .; D gene: .; J gene: TRBJ1-1; CDR3 protein: CASSLEQGRTEAFF; CDR3 DNA: TGTGCCAGCAGCTTGGAACAGGGTAGGACTGAAGCTTTCTTT
V gene: TRBV7-2; clone size: .; D gene: .; J gene: TRBJ1-3; CDR3 protein: CASSLAPVNSGNTIYF; CDR3 DNA: TGTGCCAGCAGCTTAGCTCCAGTCAACTCTGGAAACACCATATATTTT
V gene: TRBV5-1; clone size: .; D gene: TRBD2; J gene: TRBJ2-1; CDR3 protein: CASRGTSGTNSYNEQFF; CDR3 DNA: TGCGCCAGCAGGGGGACTAGCGGGACTAACTCCTACAATGAGCAGTTCTTC
V gene: TRBV6-1; clone size: .; D gene: .; J gene: TRBJ2-7; CDR3 protein: CASSPGAYEQYF; CDR3 DNA: TGTGCCAGCTCTCCGGGGGCCTACGAGCAGTACTTC
V gene: TRBV27; clone size: once; D gene: .; J gene: TRBJ2-1; CDR3 protein: CASAVRGIYNEQFF; CDR3 DNA: TGTGCCAGCGCCGTGAGGGGGATTTACAATGAGCAGTTCTTC
V gene: TRBV6-6; clone size: .; D gene: .; J gene: TRBJ1-5; CDR3 protein: CASSYGLPNQPQHF; CDR3 DNA: TGTGCCAGCAGCTACGGACTCCCCAATCAGCCCCAGCATTTT